Listed here is a single T cell receptor beta chain. Its antigen is currently unknown. The data belong to a study of OX40 agonist ivuxolimab in advanced cancers. Across the study: Cohort: approximately 79% men, mean age about 60, aged about 20 to 79. Earlier treatment with anti-PD-1, anti-PD-L1 or anti-CTLA-4 was permitted, and around 43% had received some. One patient with hepatocellular carcinoma and two with cutaneous melanoma, three in all, had partial responses. Study outcomes and limitations: Clonal expansion was among the lowest in partial responders at 0.1-3.0 mg/kg, especially CD8+.

Germline assignment: CDR1 MDHEN and CDR2 SYDVKM. This CDR3 comprises 15 residues. V lost 8 bases to trimming and J lost 0 bases, with 14 bases between them. The assay was immunoSEQ multiplex PCR, and TCRdb's table has in-frame clones only and misses some. The sample lists nearly 80,000 clones, 84% occurring once. The chain uses TRBV28 and TRBJ1-3; TRBD1 is a possible D gene (5 bases). The sequences come from CD4+ or CD8+ T cells sorted from blood, collected in a trial of the OX40 agonist ivuxolimab. This clonotype originated in an adult with an advanced solid tumor such as melanoma, head and neck, liver or kidney cancer. The CDR3 here is CASLGGSFSGNTIYF. In DNA, the CDR3 is TGTGCCAGCTTGGGGGGGTCCTTCTCTGGAAACACCATATATTTT.